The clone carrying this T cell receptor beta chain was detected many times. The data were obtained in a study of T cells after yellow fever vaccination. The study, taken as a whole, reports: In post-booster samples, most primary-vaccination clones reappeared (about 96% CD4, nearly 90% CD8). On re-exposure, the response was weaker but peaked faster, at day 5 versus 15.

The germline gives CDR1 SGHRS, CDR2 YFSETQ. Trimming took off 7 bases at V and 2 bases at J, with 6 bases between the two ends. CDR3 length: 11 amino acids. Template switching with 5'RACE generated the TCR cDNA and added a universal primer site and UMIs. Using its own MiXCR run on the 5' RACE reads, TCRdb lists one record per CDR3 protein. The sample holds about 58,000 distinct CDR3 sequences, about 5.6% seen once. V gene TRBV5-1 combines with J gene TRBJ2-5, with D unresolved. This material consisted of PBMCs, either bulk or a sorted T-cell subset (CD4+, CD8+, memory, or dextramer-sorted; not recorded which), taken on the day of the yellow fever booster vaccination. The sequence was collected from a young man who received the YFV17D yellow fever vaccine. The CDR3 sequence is CASRRQETQYF. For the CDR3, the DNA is TGCGCCAGCCGCAGACAAGAGACCCAGTACTTC.